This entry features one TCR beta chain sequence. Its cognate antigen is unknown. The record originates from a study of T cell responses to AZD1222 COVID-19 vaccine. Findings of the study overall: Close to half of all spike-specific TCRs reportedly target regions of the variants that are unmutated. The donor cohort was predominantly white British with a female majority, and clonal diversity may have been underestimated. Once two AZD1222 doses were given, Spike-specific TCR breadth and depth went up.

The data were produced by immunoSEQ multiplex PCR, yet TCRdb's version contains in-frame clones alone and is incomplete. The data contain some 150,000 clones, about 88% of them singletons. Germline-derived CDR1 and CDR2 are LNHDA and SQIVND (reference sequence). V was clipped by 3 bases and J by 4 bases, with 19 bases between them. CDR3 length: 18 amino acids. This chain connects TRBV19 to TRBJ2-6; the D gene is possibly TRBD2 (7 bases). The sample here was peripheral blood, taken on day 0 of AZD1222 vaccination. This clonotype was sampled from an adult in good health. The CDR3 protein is CASSMRGGLSAGANVLTF. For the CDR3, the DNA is TGTGCCAGTAGTATGAGGGGGGGACTCAGCGCCGGGGCCAACGTCCTGACTTTC.